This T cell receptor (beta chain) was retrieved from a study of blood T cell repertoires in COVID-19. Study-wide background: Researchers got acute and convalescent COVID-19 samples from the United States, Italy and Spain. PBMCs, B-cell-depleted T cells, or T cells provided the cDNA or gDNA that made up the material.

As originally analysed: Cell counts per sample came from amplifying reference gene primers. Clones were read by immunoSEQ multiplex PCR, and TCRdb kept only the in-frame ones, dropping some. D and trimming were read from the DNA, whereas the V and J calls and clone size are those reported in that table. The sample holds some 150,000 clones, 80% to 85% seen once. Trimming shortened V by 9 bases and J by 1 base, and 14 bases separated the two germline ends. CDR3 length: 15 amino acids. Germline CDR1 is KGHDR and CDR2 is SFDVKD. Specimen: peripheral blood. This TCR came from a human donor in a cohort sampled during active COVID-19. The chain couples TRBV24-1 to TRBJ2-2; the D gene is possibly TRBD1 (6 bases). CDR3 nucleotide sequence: TGTGCCACCTCGAGAGAAGGGGGGAACACCGGGGAGCTGTTTTTT. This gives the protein CATSREGGNTGELFF.